The next 27 T cell receptor beta chains were all read from a single sample in a study of T cell responses to AZD1222 COVID-19 vaccine. The assay was immunoSEQ multiplex PCR, and TCRdb's table has in-frame clones only and misses some. The sample has over 150,000 clones; approximately 90% are singletons. Source: peripheral blood, taken on day 0 of AZD1222 vaccination. These receptor sequences come from an adult in good health.

The CDR3 is CASSYLAGVAYEQYF. In DNA form, the CDR3 reads TGTGCCAGCAGTTACCTGGCGGGGGTGGCCTACGAGCAGTACTTC. The chain employs TRBV6-5 and TRBJ2-7; 7 bases align to TRBD2. With 2 bases clipped from V and 2 bases from J, the junction kept 6 bases outside the gene matches. The CDR3 has 15 amino acids. From germline, CDR1 is MNHEY and CDR2 SVGAGI.

V and J are TRBV7-6 and TRBJ1-1; possibly TRBD1 for D (5 bases). CDR1 and CDR2 from the germline V gene are SGHVS and FNYEAQ. This CDR3 spans 16 amino acids. V dropped 7 bases and J dropped 4 bases, with 22 bases sitting between them. The CDR3 bases are TGTGCCAGCACCCCCCCAACCGGGGGGAAAACCACTGAAGCTTTCTTT. It codes for CASTPPTGGKTTEAFF.

Only one count was recorded for this clone. The rearrangement uses TRBV10-3 and TRBJ1-1; unclear D gene. Germline values: CDR1 ENHRY, CDR2 SYGVKD. Trimming shortened V by 6 bases and J by 1 base, and 9 bases separated the two germline ends. The CDR3 is 13 residues long. Here the CDR3 DNA reads TGTGCCATCAGCATCCAGGAGAACACTGAAGCTTTCTTT. This encodes CAISIQENTEAFF.

The V and J genes are TRBV20-1 and TRBJ1-1, with 7 bases fitting TRBD1. Per germline, CDR1 DFQATT and CDR2 SNEGSKA (reference sequence). V lost 7 bases to trimming and J lost 7 bases; unmatched junction nucleotides: 6. The CDR3 is 11 residues long. CDR3 loop: CSGKRGLEAFF. DNA of the CDR3: TGCAGTGGAAAAAGGGGGCTTGAAGCTTTCTTT.

The J gene is TRBJ2-1, the V gene TRBV9; 9 bases fit TRBD1. Germline V CDR1 and CDR2: SGDLS, YYNGEE. This CDR3 comprises 15 residues. Losses at the gene ends were 2 bases for V and 6 bases for J; bases not matched to a gene: 6. The CDR3 loop is CASSVQPTGGNEQFF. DNA for the CDR3: TGTGCCAGCAGCGTCCAACCGACAGGGGGCAATGAGCAGTTCTTC.

The chain carries TRBV9 and TRBJ1-4, with D perhaps matching TRBD1 (6 bases). The V gene lost 4 bases and the J gene lost 4 bases, with 14 bases spanning the gap. The CDR3 is 15 residues long. Germline V gene lookup returns CDR1 SGDLS and CDR2 YYNGEE. The CDR3 sequence: CASSPRQEYNEKLFF. CDR3 in DNA: TGTGCCAGCAGCCCCCGACAGGAATATAATGAAAAACTGTTTTTT.

This clone was recorded once. V is TRBV4-3 and J is TRBJ2-1, with 7 bases matching TRBD2. Trimming took 2 bases from V and 4 from J; bases not matched to a gene: 8. The CDR3 has 16 amino acids. From germline, CDR1 is LGHNA and CDR2 YSLEER. CDR3 amino acids: CASSQIASGEYNEQFF. The CDR3 DNA is TGCGCCAGCAGCCAAATAGCAAGCGGGGAATACAATGAGCAGTTCTTC.

This sequence joins TRBV6-5 and TRBJ1-2; 8 bases fit TRBD1. V lost 7 bases to trimming and J lost 2 bases; unmatched junction nucleotides: 6. The CDR3 loop spans 14 amino acids. Germline-derived CDR1 and CDR2 are MNHEY and SVGAGI. The CDR3 bases are TGTGCCAGCACAATCCGACAGGGGAACTATGGCTACACCTTC. Protein: CASTIRQGNYGYTF.

V usage is TRBV2 and J usage is TRBJ1-2; 9 bases are shared with TRBD1. The CDR3 is 14 residues long. Trimming took 8 bases from V and 4 from J; bases not matched to a gene: 8. Germline CDR1 is SNHLY and CDR2 is FYNNEI. The CDR3 reads CASGGQGHFYGYTF. CDR3 nucleotide sequence: TGTGCCAGCGGAGGACAGGGGCATTTCTATGGCTACACCTTC.

The rearrangement joins TRBV3-1 (or the pseudogene TRBV3-2) to TRBJ1-5; D unclear. CDR1 and CDR2 (germline): LGHDT, YNNKEL (reference sequence). The CDR3 runs to 15 residues. V shed 4 bases and J shed 7 bases, with 17 bases lying between them. CDR3: CASSRVLGPGQPQHF. For the CDR3, the DNA is TGTGCCAGCAGCCGGGTGCTGGGCCCCGGCCAGCCCCAGCATTTT.

This sequence joins TRBV5-1 and TRBJ2-3, with D possibly TRBD1 on 5 matching bases. The CDR3 sequence is 16 residues long. The germline V gene encodes CDR1 SGHRS and CDR2 YFSETQ. Deletions cut 1 base from V and 3 bases from J, with 15 bases between. This chain's CDR3 is CASSLRVAGPTDTQYF. The CDR3 coding sequence is TGCGCCAGCAGCTTGAGGGTGGCAGGGCCAACAGATACGCAGTATTTT. Looking up the rest from reference TRBV5-1 and TRBJ2-3 gives the full variable domain: KAGVTQTPRYLIKTRGQQVTLSCSPISGHRSVSWYQQTPGQGLQFLFEYFSETQRNKGNFPGRFSGRQFSNSRSEMNVSTLELGDSALYLCASSLRVAGPTDTQYFGPGTRLTVL.

The V gene is TRBV7-3, the J gene TRBJ2-3, with 8 bases aligning to TRBD2. CDR3 length: 13 residues. V shed 5 bases and J 4 bases; nucleotides not matched to a gene: 2. Germline-derived CDR1 and CDR2 are SGHTA and FQGTGA. CDR3 protein: CASSPRGADTQYF. CDR3 DNA: TGTGCCAGCAGCCCGCGGGGGGCAGATACGCAGTATTTT.

The chain is built from TRBV5-6 and TRBJ2-7; 7 bases fit TRBD1. Germline-derived CDR1 and CDR2 are SGHDT and YYEEEE. The CDR3 loop spans 15 amino acids. Trimming took 2 bases from V and 3 from J; bases not matched to a gene: 8. Here the CDR3 reads CASSLADRRHYEQYF. In nucleotides, the CDR3 is TGTGCCAGCAGCTTAGCGGACAGGAGACACTACGAGCAGTACTTC.

This chain joins TRBV5-1 and TRBJ2-6; 7 bases match TRBD1. V gave up 0 bases and J gave up 0 bases; unmatched junction bases: 0. The CDR3 contains 16 residues. Germline loops: CDR1 SGHRS, CDR2 YFSETQ. The CDR3 bases are TGCGCCAGCAGCTTGGGACAGGGCTCTGGGGCCAACGTCCTGACTTTC. Translating it yields CASSLGQGSGANVLTF.

The rearrangement joins TRBV7-8 to TRBJ1-3; D is unresolved. Germline CDR1 reads SGHVS; CDR2 reads FQNEAQ. V was clipped by 0 bases and J by 11 bases, with 11 bases between them. CDR3 length: 13 residues. CDR3 protein: CASSLASASAIYF. CDR3 nucleotides: TGTGCCAGCAGCTTAGCTTCGGCTTCCGCCATATATTTT.

J is TRBJ1-5 and V is TRBV7-2; D possibly corresponds to TRBD1 (6 bases). The germline gives CDR1 SGHTA, CDR2 FQGNSA. Trimming left V 5 bases short and J 2 bases short, with 13 bases between. CDR3 length: 15 amino acids. The CDR3 here is CASSEWPGGNQPQHF. The CDR3 region has the DNA TGTGCCAGCAGCGAGTGGCCAGGGGGCAATCAGCCCCAGCATTTT.

The V gene is TRBV7-9, the J gene TRBJ1-6; a weak D match, TRBD1 (5 bases). The CDR3 sequence is 14 residues long. The V gene's germline CDR1 is SEHNR and CDR2 FQNEAQ (reference sequence). Trimming left V 0 bases short and J 8 bases short, with 8 bases between. In DNA form, the CDR3 reads TGTGCCAGCAGCTTAGCCTCCAGGGATTCACCCCTCCACTTT. Translating it yields CASSLASRDSPLHF.

The chain carries TRBV2 and TRBJ2-2; 14 bases map to TRBD2. V trimming: 7 bases; J trimming: 3 bases; junction bases outside the gene matches: 7. Germline V CDR1 and CDR2: SNHLY, FYNNEI. This CDR3 contains 17 residues. CDR3 sequence reads: CASTPGLAGADTGELFF. The CDR3 nucleotides read TGTGCCAGCACTCCGGGACTAGCGGGGGCCGACACCGGGGAGCTGTTTTTT.

The chain recombines TRBV4-1 with TRBJ2-5; D possibly corresponds to TRBD2 (5 bases). The CDR3 totals 16 residues. Germline V gene lookup returns CDR1 MGHRA and CDR2 YSYEKL. Trimming left V 0 bases short and J 5 bases short, with 16 bases between. The CDR3 nucleotides are TGCGCCAGCAGCCAAGATACATACGGACTGGATGAGACCCAGTACTTC. Amino acid sequence: CASSQDTYGLDETQYF.

This chain connects TRBV11-2 to TRBJ2-7, with TRBD2 matching over 7 bases. Germline assignment: CDR1 SGHAT and CDR2 FQNNGV. V shed 5 bases, J shed 4 bases, and the junction held 5 bases outside the gene matches. The CDR3 is made up of 13 amino acids. The CDR3 sequence is CASSHGGGYEQYV. The CDR3 DNA follows: TGTGCCAGCAGCCATGGGGGGGGGTACGAGCAGTACGTC.

The chain carries TRBV3-1 (or the pseudogene TRBV3-2) and TRBJ2-7, with D possibly matching TRBD2 (5 bases). The ends were cut back, 3 bases at V and 4 bases at J, with 7 bases in the middle. This CDR3 has 12 residues. CDR1 is LGHDT, CDR2 YNNKEL, per germline (reference sequence). The DNA for the CDR3 is TGTGCCAGCAGCCACCGGGGATACGAGCAGTACTTC. Its protein is CASSHRGYEQYF.

The rearrangement links TRBV7-3 to TRBJ2-1; D is possibly TRBD1 or TRBD2 (5 bases each). CDR1 and CDR2 from the germline V gene are SGHTA and FQGTGA. CDR3 length equals 11 residues. Trimming cost V 5 bases and J 8 bases, with 7 bases left between them. CDR3 amino acids: CASSPGHEQFF. CDR3 DNA sequence: TGTGCCAGCAGCCCGGGGCATGAGCAGTTCTTC. Variable domain in full (rest from reference TRBV7-3 and TRBJ2-1): GAGVSQTPSNKVTEKGKYVELRCDPISGHTALYWYRQSLGQGPEFLIYFQGTGAADDSGLPNDRFFAVRPEGSVSTLKIQRTERGDSAVYLCASSPGHEQFFGPGTRLTVL.

This chain joins TRBV7-2 and TRBJ1-2, with D possibly TRBD1 on 6 matching bases. Germline V gives CDR1 SGHTA, CDR2 FQGNSA. Trimming took off 2 bases at V and 4 bases at J, with 11 bases between the two ends. CDR3 length: 14 amino acids. Written as DNA, the CDR3 is TGTGCCAGCAGCTTATTTCGGACAGCCTATGGCTACACCTTC. Translation gives CASSLFRTAYGYTF.

The chain couples TRBV2 to TRBJ1-6; 7 nucleotides match TRBD1. Germline CDR1 reads SNHLY; CDR2 reads FYNNEI. V shed 3 bases and J 7 bases; nucleotides not matched to a gene: 6. The CDR3 is 15 amino acids. CDR3: CASSDSGQRNSPLHF. DNA of the CDR3: TGTGCCAGCAGTGACTCGGGACAGAGGAATTCACCCCTCCACTTT.

The sample holds a few counts of this clone. The chain links TRBV6-1 to TRBJ1-2; the D is unclear. Germline assignment: CDR1 MNHNS and CDR2 SASEGT. The CDR3 runs to 13 residues. Trimming pared 3 bases from V and 2 bases from J, leaving 7 bases between. In nucleotides, the CDR3 is TGTGCCAGCAGTGATGGGGAGAACTATGGCTACACCTTC. It encodes CASSDGENYGYTF.

The J gene is TRBJ2-5, the V gene TRBV5-1; 9 bases align to TRBD2. Losses at the gene ends were 7 bases for V and 1 base for J; bases not matched to a gene: 11. Germline assignment: CDR1 SGHRS and CDR2 YFSETQ. The CDR3 is made up of 16 amino acids. The CDR3 is CASAGGGAYVQETQYF. Written as DNA, the CDR3 is TGCGCCAGCGCGGGCGGGGGGGCGTACGTCCAAGAGACCCAGTACTTC.

This rearrangement joins TRBV14 to TRBJ2-5; TRBD2 aligns across 10 bases. The CDR3 is 19 amino acids. Trimming removed 0 bases from V and 2 bases from J; junction bases left unmatched: 12. CDR1 and CDR2 (germline): SGHDN, FVKESK. The CDR3 spells CASSQDGLVLAGEQETQYF. CDR3 sequence (DNA): TGTGCCAGCAGCCAAGACGGGTTGGTGCTAGCGGGGGAGCAAGAGACCCAGTACTTC.